Listed below are T cell receptor beta chains from one sample, sequenced in a study of control samples from healthy donors and cancer patients. TCRdb's table, derived via immunoSEQ multiplex PCR, lists solely in-frame clones and lacks some. Of 150,000 or so clones in the sample, approximately 94% are singletons; the top ten hold less than 6%. The sequenced sample consisted of blood. Every receptor here comes from a man aged 18-30 years in good health. The CDR3 runs from the conserved cysteine through the conserved F or W. For some rows the clone size is stated as once, few or many, or as a class when expanded; others skip it.

v_call	j_call	clone_size	cdr3_aa
TRBV5-6	TRBJ2-6	NA	CASSWGSTGANVLTF
TRBV10-3	TRBJ2-3	NA	CAISESMAAGRTDTQYF
TRBV6-1	TRBJ2-1	NA	CASSEWREREQFF
TRBV30	TRBJ1-1	NA	CAWSGGRGGTEAFF
TRBV9	TRBJ2-1	NA	CASSVRLAGNNEQFF
TRBV7-8	TRBJ1-1	NA	CASTFLITPRDAFF
TRBV30	TRBJ1-2	once	CAWGLYYGYTF
TRBV3-1/TRBV3-2	TRBJ1-2	few	CASSQNTGRDYGYTF
TRBV7-6	TRBJ2-2	NA	CASSPLVRGENTGELFF
TRBV12-3/TRBV12-4	TRBJ2-1	NA	CASSFKGQPFF
TRBV12-3/TRBV12-4	TRBJ2-7	NA	CASSLGSGYPKYF
TRBV29-1	TRBJ2-2	NA	CSAGQGVSGELFF
TRBV2	TRBJ2-2	NA	CAGSGTGSPGELFF
TRBV7-2	TRBJ2-3	NA	CASSLGLAGGMADTQYF
TRBV28	TRBJ2-7	NA	CASSFETGGPLHEQYF
TRBV7-9	TRBJ1-2	NA	CASSLATVTNYGYTF
TRBV14	TRBJ2-3	NA	CASSQVGNHVTQYF